One sample yielded the 17 T cell receptor beta chains listed below, sequenced in a study of CD8+ T cells in alopecia areata. Sequencing relied on a cDNA template that was reverse transcribed from extracted RNA. Sequencing used immunoSEQ multiplex PCR; TCRdb keeps in-frame clones, though not all of them. The table records some 120,000 clones, over 60% of them present only once. Treatment noted: oral pan-JAK inhibitor, 5-10 mg twice daily. The sequencing used CD4+ T cells sorted from blood, collected at week 4, from a patient treated with tofacitinib. These receptor sequences come from a human donor with alopecia areata.

This rearrangement joins TRBV10-3 to TRBJ2-7, with 8 bases that match TRBD2. There are 14 residues in the CDR3. The junction had 1 base not matched to a gene; V was cut back by 0 bases and J by 3 bases. Germline loops: CDR1 ENHRY, CDR2 SYGVKD. The CDR3 protein is CAISESSGDYEQYF. Here the CDR3 DNA reads TGTGCCATCAGTGAGTCTAGCGGGGACTACGAGCAGTACTTC.

This clone was seen ten or more times. J is TRBJ2-5 and V is TRBV27, with TRBD2 identical over 9 bases. J was trimmed by 4 bases and V by 4 bases; bases with no gene match: 4. The CDR3 is 14 amino acids. CDR1 and CDR2 (germline): MNHEY, SMNVEV (reference sequence). The CDR3 reads CASSSAGGAETQYF. CDR3 nucleotides: TGTGCCAGCAGTTCAGCGGGAGGTGCAGAGACCCAGTACTTC.

This rearrangement joins TRBV18 to TRBJ1-1; 8 bases match TRBD1. This CDR3 is 16 amino acids long. CDR1 is KGHSH and CDR2 is LQKENI in the germline V gene. V was clipped by 2 bases and J by 6 bases; unmatched bases: 11. The DNA for the CDR3 is TGTGCCAGCTCACCAACTGTGGACAGGGCGGGGTCTGAAGCTTTCTTT. Protein product: CASSPTVDRAGSEAFF.

The genes are TRBV7-2 and TRBJ1-2, with D possibly being TRBD1 (6 bases). Per the germline V gene, CDR1 is SGHTA and CDR2 is FQGNSA. The CDR3 runs to 14 residues. V lost 5 bases, J lost 8 bases, and 18 bases lay in between. CDR3 sequence: CASSPDRTLGGYTF. The CDR3 DNA is TGTGCCAGCAGCCCAGACAGGACATTAGGGGGCTACACCTTC.

The chain carries TRBV10-3 and TRBJ2-3; D gene ambiguous. Trimming cost V 8 bases and J 0 bases, with 18 bases left between them. The CDR3 is 16 amino acids. The germline V gene encodes CDR1 ENHRY and CDR2 SYGVKD. This CDR3 is CAIQDGGGPSTDTQYF. The CDR3 bases are TGTGCCATCCAAGACGGTGGTGGGCCAAGCACAGATACGCAGTATTTT.

The V gene is TRBV2, the J gene TRBJ2-1; 13 nucleotides match TRBD2. With 6 bases clipped from V and 5 bases from J, the junction kept 7 bases outside the gene matches. CDR1 SNHLY and CDR2 FYNNEI come from the germline V gene. This CDR3 has 16 amino acids. This chain's CDR3 is CASSRTSGSGHNEQFF. CDR3 DNA sequence: TGTGCCAGCAGCCGGACTAGCGGGAGTGGCCACAATGAGCAGTTCTTC.

The rearrangement joins TRBV29-1 to TRBJ2-1; D might be TRBD1 (6 bases). Trimming removed 7 bases from V and 5 bases from J, with 15 bases in between. In germline, CDR1 is SQVTM, CDR2 ANQGSEA. The CDR3 is 13 amino acids. In DNA form, the CDR3 reads TGCAGCGCCGCAACAGGGTCCCACAATGAGCAGTTCTTC. Protein: CSAATGSHNEQFF.

In its sample, this clone was seen a few times. This rearrangement joins TRBV4-1 to TRBJ2-1; 10 bases are a match to TRBD1. Losses at the gene ends were 0 bases for V and 10 bases for J; bases not matched to a gene: 6. The CDR3 has 15 amino acids. CDR1 and CDR2 (germline): MGHRA, YSYEKL. CDR3 nucleotides: TGCGCCAGCAGCCAAGATGACAGGGGGCGCAGGGAGCAGTTCTTC. This sequence encodes CASSQDDRGRREQFF.

The chain links TRBV29-1 to TRBJ1-2, with TRBD1 matching 8 bases. Germline CDR1 is SQVTM and CDR2 is ANQGSEA. There are 12 residues in the CDR3. Unmatched junction bases numbered 5, after V lost 4 bases and J lost 7 bases. The CDR3 nucleotides read TGCAGCGTTGGAGGACAGGGCCTTGGCTACACCTTC. Its protein is CSVGGQGLGYTF.

This chain uses TRBV4-2 with TRBJ1-6, with D unresolved. The CDR3 is 15 amino acids. Trimming took 6 bases from V and 7 from J, leaving 16 bases between them. In germline, CDR1 is LGHNA, CDR2 YNFKEQ. This chain's CDR3 is CASSPFSRGNSPLHF. CDR3 DNA sequence: TGTGCCAGCAGTCCCTTTTCCCGCGGGAATTCACCCCTCCACTTT.

The J gene is TRBJ1-1, the V gene TRBV6-6; no firm D call. Trimming cost V 4 bases and J 1 base, with 13 bases left between them. This CDR3 spans 15 amino acids. Per the germline V gene, CDR1 is MNHNY and CDR2 is SVGAGI (reference sequence). The CDR3 spells CASSSMARRNTEAFF. CDR3 coding DNA: TGTGCCAGCAGTTCCATGGCGAGAAGGAACACTGAAGCTTTCTTT.

This rearrangement joins TRBV11-2 to TRBJ2-5; D gene unclear. Germline V gives CDR1 SGHAT, CDR2 FQNNGV. This CDR3 has 12 residues. V was shortened by 4 bases and J by 1 base, with 4 bases between the two germline ends. The DNA of the CDR3 is TGTGCCAGCAGCTACGCCCAAGAGACCCAGTACTTC. Protein product: CASSYAQETQYF.

The chain employs TRBV30 and TRBJ2-1; a weak D match, TRBD2 (5 bases). The CDR3 is 11 amino acids. Germline V gives CDR1 GTSNPN, CDR2 SVGIG (reference sequence). The ends were cut back, 1 base at V and 12 bases at J, with 10 bases in the middle. In DNA, the CDR3 is TGTGCCTGGAGTGAGCTAGGAGGGCAGTTCTTC. This translates into CAWSELGGQFF.

The sample holds one count of this clone. The sample carries other DNA sequences with the same CDR3. The chain carries TRBV18 and TRBJ2-1; D is ambiguous. Germline CDR1 and CDR2: KGHSH and LQKENI. The CDR3 runs 13 residues. With 0 bases removed from V and 4 bases from J, the gap between germline ends came to 4 bases. CDR3 nucleotides: TGTGCCAGCTCACCACCATCGTACAATGAGCAGTTCTTC. Amino acids: CASSPPSYNEQFF.

V usage is TRBV27 and J usage is TRBJ1-5; 7 bases are a match to TRBD1. Germline lookup yields CDR1 MNHEY and CDR2 SMNVEV (reference sequence). This CDR3 has 16 amino acids. Germline trimming cut 3 bases from V and 7 bases from J; bases unmatched to any gene: 12. The CDR3 DNA is TGTGCCAGCAGTTTGGGTGGAAACAGGGGAATCCAGCCCCAGCATTTT. Amino acid sequence: CASSLGGNRGIQPQHF.

This clone was counted a few times. This sequence joins TRBV6-5 and TRBJ1-2, with D possibly being TRBD1 (6 bases). Germline-derived CDR1 and CDR2 are MNHEY and SVGAGI. The CDR3 consists of 13 residues. V was trimmed by 7 bases and J by 4 bases, leaving 13 bases between them. Written as DNA, the CDR3 is TGTGCCAGCACGTCACCACAGGGCTATGGCTACACCTTC. Its translation: CASTSPQGYGYTF.

The chain uses TRBV7-9 and TRBJ2-5; D gene unclear. This CDR3 comprises 14 residues. Germline assignment: CDR1 SEHNR and CDR2 FQNEAQ (reference sequence). Trimming removed 1 base from V and 0 bases from J, with 6 bases in between. CDR3 residues: CASSLVRDQETQYF. The CDR3 bases are TGTGCCAGCAGCTTAGTTAGAGACCAAGAGACCCAGTACTTC.